The present T cell receptor (beta chain) was sequenced within a study of blood T cell repertoires in COVID-19. Study-level background: The study drew acute and convalescent COVID-19 samples from the United States, Italy and Spain. T cells, B-cell-depleted T cells, or PBMCs supplied cDNA or gDNA.

Methods used by the authors: From reference gene primer amplification, estimates of nucleated cell counts were derived. Produced via immunoSEQ multiplex PCR; TCRdb's table is partial and in-frame only. V and J calls and clone size are as listed in that table; D and trimming were resolved from the DNA. The table includes approximately 74,000 clones, 91% detected once. The junction had 6 bases not matched to a gene; V was cut back by 5 bases and J by 0 bases. The germline CDR1 and CDR2 sequences are LNHDA and SQIVND (reference sequence). This CDR3 is built from 15 residues. This sequence joins TRBV19 and TRBJ1-1; TRBD1 agrees at 7 bases. Sequenced material: peripheral blood. The sequence was collected from a woman aged 60-75 years with active COVID-19. CDR3 in amino acids: CASSPRTGLNTEAFF. As DNA, the CDR3 is TGTGCCAGTAGTCCCCGGACAGGACTGAACACTGAAGCTTTCTTT.